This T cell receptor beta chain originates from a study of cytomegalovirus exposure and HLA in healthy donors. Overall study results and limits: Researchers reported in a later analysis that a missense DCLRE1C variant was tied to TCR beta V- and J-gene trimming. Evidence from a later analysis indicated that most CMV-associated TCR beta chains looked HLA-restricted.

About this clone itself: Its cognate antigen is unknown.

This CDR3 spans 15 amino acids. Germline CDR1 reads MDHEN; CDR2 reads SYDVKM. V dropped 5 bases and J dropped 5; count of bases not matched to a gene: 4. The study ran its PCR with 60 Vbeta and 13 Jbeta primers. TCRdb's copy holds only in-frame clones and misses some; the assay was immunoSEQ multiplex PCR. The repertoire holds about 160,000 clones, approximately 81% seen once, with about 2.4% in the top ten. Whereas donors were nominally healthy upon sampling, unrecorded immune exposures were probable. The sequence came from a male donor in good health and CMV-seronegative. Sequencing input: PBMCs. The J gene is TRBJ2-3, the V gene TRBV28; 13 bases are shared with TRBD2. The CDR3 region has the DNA TGTGCCAGCAGTAAGCGGACTAGCGGGGGAGATACGCAGTATTTT. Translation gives CASSKRTSGGDTQYF.